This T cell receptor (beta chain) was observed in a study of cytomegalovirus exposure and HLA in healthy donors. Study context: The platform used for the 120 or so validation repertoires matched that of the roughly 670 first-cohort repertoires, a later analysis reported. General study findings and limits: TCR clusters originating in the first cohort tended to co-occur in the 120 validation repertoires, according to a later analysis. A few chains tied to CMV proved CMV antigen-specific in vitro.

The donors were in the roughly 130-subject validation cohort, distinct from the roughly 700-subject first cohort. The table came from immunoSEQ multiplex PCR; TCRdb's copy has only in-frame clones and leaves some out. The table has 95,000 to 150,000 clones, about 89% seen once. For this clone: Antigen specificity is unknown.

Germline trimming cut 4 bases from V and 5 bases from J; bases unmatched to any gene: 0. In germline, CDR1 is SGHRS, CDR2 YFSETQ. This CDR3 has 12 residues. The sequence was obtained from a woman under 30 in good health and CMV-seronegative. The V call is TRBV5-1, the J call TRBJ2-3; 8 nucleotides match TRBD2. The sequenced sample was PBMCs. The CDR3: CASSLAGDTQYF. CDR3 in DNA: TGCGCCAGCAGCCTAGCGGGAGATACGCAGTATTTT.